This is a list of T cell receptor beta chains from one sample in a study of OX40 agonist ivuxolimab in advanced cancers. Sequencing was performed with immunoSEQ multiplex PCR; in TCRdb, only in-frame clones are kept and a portion is missing. The sample carries 70,000 to 95,000 clones, roughly nine tenths recorded once. Material: CD4+ or CD8+ T cells sorted from blood, obtained in a trial of the OX40 agonist ivuxolimab. Receptor source: an adult with an advanced solid tumor such as melanoma, head and neck, liver or kidney cancer. The CDR3 runs from the conserved cysteine through the conserved F or W. The D gene is left open where the match is weak. Clone size is given for some rows only: seen once, a few or many times, or a class if the clone is expanded.

J: TRBJ2-2; D: .; V: TRBV5-1; size: .; DNA: TGCGCCAGCAGCTTGTCCAGAGCGAACACCGGGGAGCTGTTTTTT; CDR3: CASSLSRANTGELFF
J: TRBJ2-2; D: .; V: TRBV5-6; size: once; DNA: TGTGCCAGCAGCACGCCCACTGGGCCCGGGGAGCTGTTTTTT; CDR3: CASSTPTGPGELFF
J: TRBJ1-2; D: TRBD1; V: TRBV18; size: .; DNA: TGTGCCAGCTCACCCCCTGGACAGGGTGGCTATGGCTACACCTTC; CDR3: CASSPPGQGGYGYTF
J: TRBJ2-1; D: .; V: TRBV28; size: once; DNA: TGTGCCAGCAGTCCGTCGGTATCAAGGGCGGAAAGCTCCTACAATGAGCAGTTCTTC; CDR3: CASSPSVSRAESSYNEQFF
J: TRBJ1-1; D: TRBD1; V: TRBV2; size: .; DNA: TGTGCCAGCAGTGAAAAGGGTGACAGGGCGAGCACTGAAGCTTTCTTT; CDR3: CASSEKGDRASTEAFF
J: TRBJ2-1; D: TRBD2; V: TRBV27; size: .; DNA: TGTGCCAGCAGTTTGGACCTAGCGGGCAGCTCCTACAATGAGCAGTTCTTC; CDR3: CASSLDLAGSSYNEQFF
J: TRBJ1-1; D: .; V: TRBV6-5; size: .; DNA: TGTGCCAGCAGCCCAGACACAATAGGGAACACTGAAGCTTTCTTT; CDR3: CASSPDTIGNTEAFF
J: TRBJ1-1; D: TRBD1; V: TRBV18; size: .; DNA: TGTGCCAGCTCACGGGACAGCGAAGCTTTCTTT; CDR3: CASSRDSEAFF
J: TRBJ2-5; D: .; V: TRBV19; size: .; DNA: TGTGCCAGTAGTAACACTATCGGAGGTCCGGAGACCCAGTACTTC; CDR3: CASSNTIGGPETQYF
J: TRBJ2-2; D: .; V: TRBV5-1; size: .; DNA: TGCGCCAGCAGCTTGGCGCTAGCCAACACCGGGGAGCTGTTTTTT; CDR3: CASSLALANTGELFF
J: TRBJ1-6; D: .; V: TRBV28; size: .; DNA: TGTGCCGGCAAAAAGGACTATAATTCACCCCTCCACTTT; CDR3: CAGKKDYNSPLHF
J: TRBJ1-2; D: .; V: TRBV7-3; size: .; DNA: TGTGCCAGCAGCTCAAACACAGAAGGCTACACCTTC; CDR3: CASSSNTEGYTF
J: TRBJ2-2; D: TRBD1; V: TRBV2; size: .; DNA: TGTGCCAGCAGAGGACAGGGGTTGAACACCGGGGAGCTGTTTTTT; CDR3: CASRGQGLNTGELFF
J: TRBJ1-2; D: TRBD1; V: TRBV6-6; size: .; DNA: TGTGCCAGCAGTCTCACCACAGGGGTCGGCTACACCTTC; CDR3: CASSLTTGVGYTF
J: TRBJ1-1; D: .; V: TRBV7-3; size: .; DNA: TGTGCCAGCAGCTTAACTGGGCAGGGGAACACTGAAGCTTTCTTT; CDR3: CASSLTGQGNTEAFF
J: TRBJ2-7; D: TRBD2; V: TRBV7-3; size: .; DNA: TGTGCCAGCAGACGACTAGCGAGTTCCAACGAGCAGTACTTC; CDR3: CASRRLASSNEQYF
J: TRBJ1-1; D: .; V: TRBV2; size: .; DNA: TGTGCCAGCAGTTATCAGGGGAACACTGAAGCTTTCTTT; CDR3: CASSYQGNTEAFF
J: TRBJ2-4; D: .; V: TRBV5-1; size: .; DNA: TGCGCCAGCAGCCTAGGGACAAGGTTAGCCAAAAACATTCAGTACTTC; CDR3: CASSLGTRLAKNIQYF
J: TRBJ2-2; D: .; V: TRBV2; size: .; DNA: TGTGCCAGCAGGATGGGTGCCGGGGAGCTGTTTTTT; CDR3: CASRMGAGELFF
J: TRBJ1-1; D: .; V: TRBV5-1; size: .; DNA: TGCGCCAGCAGCCTCTCCTCTTCCGCTGGGAACACTGAAGCTTTCTTT; CDR3: CASSLSSSAGNTEAFF
J: TRBJ1-1; D: .; V: TRBV5-1; size: .; DNA: TGCGCCAGCAGCAATCTAGAAAGGGGACAACAAAACACTGAAGCTTTCTTT; CDR3: CASSNLERGQQNTEAFF
J: TRBJ2-7; D: TRBD2; V: TRBV19; size: .; DNA: TGTGCCAGTAAGGGGACTAGCGGGAGGGTTGGCTACGAGCAGTACTTC; CDR3: CASKGTSGRVGYEQYF
J: TRBJ1-3; D: .; V: TRBV18; size: .; DNA: TGTGCCAGCTCACCTACCGGGTCCTCTAGCTCTGGAAACACCATATATTTT; CDR3: CASSPTGSSSSGNTIYF
J: TRBJ2-1; D: .; V: TRBV28; size: .; DNA: TGTGCCAGCAGTTATAGGCGTCGCCTCCACAATGAGCAGTTCTTC; CDR3: CASSYRRRLHNEQFF
J: TRBJ1-5; D: .; V: TRBV11-2; size: .; DNA: TGTGCCAGCAGCCACGGGACGTACAATCAGCCCCAGCATTTT; CDR3: CASSHGTYNQPQHF
J: TRBJ2-7; D: .; V: TRBV11-2; size: .; DNA: TGTGCCAGCAGCTTAGCCCGGACTGATTACGAGCAGTACTTC; CDR3: CASSLARTDYEQYF
J: TRBJ2-1; D: TRBD1; V: TRBV5-1; size: .; DNA: TGCGCCAGCAGCGTAGCTACAGGGGGCTTCTACAATGAGCAGTTCTTC; CDR3: CASSVATGGFYNEQFF
J: TRBJ2-3; D: TRBD1; V: TRBV7-9; size: .; DNA: TGTGCCAGCAGACCCAGGCCGGGACAGTCGGGCACAGATACGCAGTATTTT; CDR3: CASRPRPGQSGTDTQYF
J: TRBJ1-1; D: .; V: TRBV6-5; size: .; DNA: TGTGCCAGCAGTGGGGGACACGGGGGCCACACTGAAGCTTTCTTT; CDR3: CASSGGHGGHTEAFF
J: TRBJ2-1; D: .; V: TRBV5-1; size: once; DNA: TGCGCCAGCAGCTTGGAGCCGGGTCTCTATGAGCAGTTCTTC; CDR3: CASSLEPGLYEQFF
J: TRBJ2-1; D: .; V: TRBV7-3; size: few; DNA: TGTGCCAGCAGCTTGACTTCTATGAATGAGCAGTTCTTC; CDR3: CASSLTSMNEQFF
J: TRBJ2-5; D: .; V: TRBV7-9; size: .; DNA: TGTGCCAGCAGCTCCCGGGACGCCCGTCTGGAGACCCAGTACTTC; CDR3: CASSSRDARLETQYF
J: TRBJ1-1; D: .; V: TRBV6-1; size: .; DNA: TGTGCCAGCAGAAGAGACAGTCGCGACACTGAAGCTTTCTTT; CDR3: CASRRDSRDTEAFF
J: TRBJ2-5; D: .; V: TRBV19; size: .; DNA: TGTGCCAGTAGTATGGGCGGGACAGAGACCCAGTACTTC; CDR3: CASSMGGTETQYF
J: TRBJ1-4; D: .; V: TRBV7-6; size: once; DNA: TGTGCCAGCAGCTCACTCTGGCGAGGGGAGAAACTGTTTTTT; CDR3: CASSSLWRGEKLFF
J: TRBJ2-1; D: .; V: TRBV18; size: once; DNA: TGTGCCAGCTCCCCCCCGGGACACCGGTCAGGTGAGCAGTTCTTC; CDR3: CASSPPGHRSGEQFF
J: TRBJ1-5; D: .; V: TRBV7-2; size: .; DNA: TGTGCCAGCAGCTTAAAAACCTCTCAGCCCCAGCATTTT; CDR3: CASSLKTSQPQHF
J: TRBJ1-4; D: TRBD1; V: TRBV6-6; size: .; DNA: TGTGCCAGCAGAAGACAGGGAACTAATGAAAAACTGTTTTTT; CDR3: CASRRQGTNEKLFF
J: TRBJ2-1; D: .; V: TRBV7-9; size: .; DNA: TGTGCCAGCAGCTTAGCGAGGGCTAGCAGGGCCTACAATGAGCAGTTCTTC; CDR3: CASSLARASRAYNEQFF
J: TRBJ2-5; D: .; V: TRBV6-6; size: .; DNA: TGTGCCAGCAGTGGGCTGGCAGGGAAGGAGACCCAGTACTTC; CDR3: CASSGLAGKETQYF
J: TRBJ2-2; D: TRBD2; V: TRBV5-8; size: .; DNA: TGTGCCAGCAGCCGGAACGAACTAGCGACATCAACACGGGGCGGGGAGCTGTTTTTT; CDR3: CASSRNELATSTRGGELFF